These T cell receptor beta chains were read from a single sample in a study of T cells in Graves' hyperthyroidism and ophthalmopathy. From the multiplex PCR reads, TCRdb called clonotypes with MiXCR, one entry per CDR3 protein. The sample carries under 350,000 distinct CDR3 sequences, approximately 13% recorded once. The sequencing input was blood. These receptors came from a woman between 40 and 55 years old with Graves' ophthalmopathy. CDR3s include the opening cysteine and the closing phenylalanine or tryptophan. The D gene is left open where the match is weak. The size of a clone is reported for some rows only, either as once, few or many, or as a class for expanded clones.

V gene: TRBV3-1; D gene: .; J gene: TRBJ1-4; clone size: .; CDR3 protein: CASSQRGGLDEKLFF; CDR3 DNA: TGTGCCAGCAGCCAAAGAGGGGGGTTAGATGAAAAACTGTTTTTT
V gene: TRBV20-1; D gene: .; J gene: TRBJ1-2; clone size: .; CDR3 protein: CSARTGASLYGYTF; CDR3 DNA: TGCAGTGCTAGAACTGGCGCCTCCCTCTATGGCTACACCTTC
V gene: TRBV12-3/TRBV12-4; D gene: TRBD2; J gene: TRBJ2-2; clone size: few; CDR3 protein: CASSFDPTSGQTTGELFF; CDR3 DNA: TGTGCCAGCAGTTTCGACCCTACTAGCGGACAAACGACCGGGGAGCTGTTTTTT
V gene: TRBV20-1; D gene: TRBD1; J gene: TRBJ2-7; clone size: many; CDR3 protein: CSAREQGGYEQYF; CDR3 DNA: TGCAGTGCTAGAGAACAGGGGGGTTACGAGCAGTACTTC
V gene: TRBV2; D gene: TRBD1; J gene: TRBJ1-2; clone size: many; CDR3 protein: CASSGGGGDYGYTF; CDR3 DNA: TGTGCCAGCAGTGGAGGAGGGGGCGACTATGGCTACACCTTC
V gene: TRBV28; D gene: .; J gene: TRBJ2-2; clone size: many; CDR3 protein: CASKNRQWTNTGELFF; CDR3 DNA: TGTGCCAGCAAAAATAGACAGTGGACGAACACCGGGGAGCTGTTTTTT
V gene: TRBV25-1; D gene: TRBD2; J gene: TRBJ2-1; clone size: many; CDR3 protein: CASSGPTSGRVYEQFF; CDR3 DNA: TGTGCCAGCAGTGGACCCACTAGCGGGAGAGTGTATGAGCAGTTCTTC
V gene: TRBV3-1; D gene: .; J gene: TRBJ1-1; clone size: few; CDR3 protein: CASSQESSHSEAFF; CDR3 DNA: TGTGCCAGCAGCCAAGAAAGCAGCCATTCAGAAGCTTTCTTT
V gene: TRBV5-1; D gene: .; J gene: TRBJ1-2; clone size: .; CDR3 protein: CASSPGPSSRYGYTF; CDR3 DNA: TGCGCCAGCAGCCCGGGCCCCTCAAGTCGCTATGGCTACACCTTC
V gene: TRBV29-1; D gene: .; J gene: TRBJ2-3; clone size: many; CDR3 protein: CSAAGTFRTDTQYF; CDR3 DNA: TGCAGCGCCGCCGGAACGTTTAGGACAGATACGCAGTATTTT
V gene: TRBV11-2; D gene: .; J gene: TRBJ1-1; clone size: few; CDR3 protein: CASSWSSGVVNTEAFF; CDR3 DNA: TGTGCCAGCAGCTGGTCTTCGGGAGTCGTGAACACTGAAGCTTTCTTT
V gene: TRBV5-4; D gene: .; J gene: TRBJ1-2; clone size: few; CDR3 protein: CASSLFPPGYGYTF; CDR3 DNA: TGTGCCAGCAGCTTGTTCCCACCGGGGTATGGCTACACCTTC
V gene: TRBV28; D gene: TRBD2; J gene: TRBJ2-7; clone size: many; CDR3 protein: CASSFGEGSSYEQYF; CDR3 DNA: TGTGCCAGCAGTTTCGGGGAGGGCAGCTCCTACGAGCAGTACTTC
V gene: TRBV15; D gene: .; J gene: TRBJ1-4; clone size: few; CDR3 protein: CATSRDGQPNEKLFF; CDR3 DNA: TGTGCCACCAGCAGAGATGGGCAGCCTAATGAAAAACTGTTTTTT
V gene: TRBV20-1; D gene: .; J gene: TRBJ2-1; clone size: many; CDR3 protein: CSARVGNEQFF; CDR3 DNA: TGCAGTGCTAGAGTGGGTAATGAGCAGTTCTTC
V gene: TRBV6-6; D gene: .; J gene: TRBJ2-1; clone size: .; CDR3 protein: CASSYGQQVHEQFF; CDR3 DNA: TGTGCCAGCAGTTACGGACAACAGGTGCATGAGCAGTTCTTC
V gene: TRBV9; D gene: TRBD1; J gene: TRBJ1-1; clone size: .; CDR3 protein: CASSGAQGGFGAFF; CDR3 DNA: TGTGCCAGCAGCGGAGCTCAGGGGGGGTTTGGGGCTTTCTTT
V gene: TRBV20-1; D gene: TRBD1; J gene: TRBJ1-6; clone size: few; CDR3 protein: CSARDTDRGRWDSPLHF; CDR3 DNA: TGCAGTGCTAGAGATACTGACAGGGGACGGTGGGACTCACCCCTCCACTTT
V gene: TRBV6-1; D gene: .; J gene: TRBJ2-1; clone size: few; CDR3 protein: CASSNGWGEVYNEQFF; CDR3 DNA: TGTGCCAGCAGCAATGGTTGGGGGGAGGTTTACAATGAGCAGTTCTTC
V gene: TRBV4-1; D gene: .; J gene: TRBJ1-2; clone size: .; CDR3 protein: CASSQAQQGPGYTF; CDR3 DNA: TGCGCCAGCAGCCAGGCTCAACAGGGACCTGGCTACACCTTC
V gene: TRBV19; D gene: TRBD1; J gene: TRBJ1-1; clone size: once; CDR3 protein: CASSHNRDRGGTEAFF; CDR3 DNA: TGTGCCAGTAGTCACAACCGGGACAGGGGTGGCACTGAAGCTTTCTTT
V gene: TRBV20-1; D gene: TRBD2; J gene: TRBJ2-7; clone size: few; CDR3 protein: CSALKRGVSYEQYF; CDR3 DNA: TGCAGTGCTCTAAAGCGGGGGGTTAGCTACGAGCAGTACTTC
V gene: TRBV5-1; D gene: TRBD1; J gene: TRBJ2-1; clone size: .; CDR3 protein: CASSFMTGIDEQFF; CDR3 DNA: TGCGCCAGCAGCTTCATGACAGGGATCGATGAGCAGTTCTTC
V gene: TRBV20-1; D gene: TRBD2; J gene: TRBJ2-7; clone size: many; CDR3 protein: CSARGGLARGEQYF; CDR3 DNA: TGCAGTGCTAGAGGAGGACTAGCTAGGGGCGAGCAGTACTTC
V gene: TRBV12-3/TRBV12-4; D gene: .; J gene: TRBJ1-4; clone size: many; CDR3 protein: CASSLATGRGKLFF; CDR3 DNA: TGTGCCAGCAGTTTAGCGACGGGACGGGGAAAACTGTTTTTT
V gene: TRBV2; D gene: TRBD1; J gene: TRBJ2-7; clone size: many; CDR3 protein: CASSRTGGWDEQYF; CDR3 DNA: TGTGCCAGCAGTCGGACAGGGGGCTGGGACGAGCAGTACTTC
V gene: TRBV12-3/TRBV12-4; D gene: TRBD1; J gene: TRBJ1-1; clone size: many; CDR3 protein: CATSGQNEAFF; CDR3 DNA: TGTGCCACCTCGGGACAGAATGAAGCTTTCTTT
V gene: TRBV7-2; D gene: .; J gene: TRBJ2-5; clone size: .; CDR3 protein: CASSFRGAQETQYF; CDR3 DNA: TGTGCCAGCAGCTTCCGGGGGGCCCAAGAGACCCAGTACTTC
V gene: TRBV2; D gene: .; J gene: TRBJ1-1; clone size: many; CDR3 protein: CASSEGRRGSSEAFF; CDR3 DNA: TGTGCCAGCAGTGAAGGGAGACGGGGGTCGAGTGAAGCTTTCTTT
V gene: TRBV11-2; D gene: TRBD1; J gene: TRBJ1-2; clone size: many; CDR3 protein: CASSPGTGVDYGYTF; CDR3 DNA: TGTGCCAGCAGCCCCGGGACAGGGGTGGACTATGGCTACACCTTC
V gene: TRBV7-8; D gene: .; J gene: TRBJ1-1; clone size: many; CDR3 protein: CASSPLPDHHAEAFF; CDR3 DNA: TGTGCCAGCAGCCCATTACCTGACCATCACGCTGAAGCTTTCTTT
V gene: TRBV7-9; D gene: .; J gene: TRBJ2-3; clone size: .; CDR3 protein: CASSLPGGTDTQYF; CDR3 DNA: TGTGCCAGCAGCTTACCAGGCGGGACAGATACGCAGTATTTT
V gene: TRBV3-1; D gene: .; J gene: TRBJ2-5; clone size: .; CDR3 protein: CASSQGTETQYF; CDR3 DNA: TGTGCCAGCAGCCAGGGAACGGAGACCCAGTACTTC
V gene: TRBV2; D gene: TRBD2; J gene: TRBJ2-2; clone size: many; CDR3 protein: CASSPRVLAAGELFF; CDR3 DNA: TGTGCCAGCAGCCCTCGGGTGCTAGCGGCCGGGGAGCTGTTTTTT
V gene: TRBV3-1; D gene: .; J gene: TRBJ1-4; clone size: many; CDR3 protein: CASSQDTNEKLFF; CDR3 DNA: TGTGCCAGCAGCCAAGACACTAATGAAAAACTGTTTTTT
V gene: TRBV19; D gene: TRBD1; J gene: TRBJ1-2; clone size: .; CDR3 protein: CATQDRASYGYTF; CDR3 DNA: TGTGCCACCCAGGACAGGGCGTCTTATGGCTACACCTTC
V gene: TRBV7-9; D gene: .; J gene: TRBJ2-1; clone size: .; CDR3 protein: CASSARDGGGTDEQFF; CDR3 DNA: TGTGCCAGCAGCGCAAGAGACGGAGGGGGTACGGATGAGCAGTTCTTC
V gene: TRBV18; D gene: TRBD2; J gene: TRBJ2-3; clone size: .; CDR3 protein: CASSPLIAGALSSTDTQYF; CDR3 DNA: TGTGCCAGCTCACCCCTCATAGCGGGAGCGCTTTCAAGCACAGATACGCAGTATTTT
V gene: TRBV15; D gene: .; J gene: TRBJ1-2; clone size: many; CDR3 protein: CATSRGIREITNYGYTF; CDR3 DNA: TGTGCCACCAGCAGAGGAATTAGAGAGATAACTAACTATGGCTACACCTTC
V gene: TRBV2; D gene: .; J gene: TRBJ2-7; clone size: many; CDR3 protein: CASNGYEQYF; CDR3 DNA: TGTGCCAGCAACGGCTACGAGCAGTACTTC
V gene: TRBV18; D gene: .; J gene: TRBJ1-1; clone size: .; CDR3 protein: CASSPPGGAKAEAFF; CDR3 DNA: TGTGCCAGCTCACCCCCCGGGGGGGCGAAGGCTGAAGCTTTCTTT
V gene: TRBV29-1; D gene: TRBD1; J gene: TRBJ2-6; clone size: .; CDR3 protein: CSVRQGAGANVLTF; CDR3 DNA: TGCAGCGTGAGACAGGGGGCTGGGGCCAACGTCCTGACTTTC
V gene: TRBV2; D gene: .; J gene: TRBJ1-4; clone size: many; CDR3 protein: CASNEGWNEKLFF; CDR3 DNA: TGTGCCAGCAACGAGGGGTGGAACGAAAAACTGTTTTTT
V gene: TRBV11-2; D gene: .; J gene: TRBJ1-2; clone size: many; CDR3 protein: CASSLDGPVYGYTF; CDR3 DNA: TGTGCCAGCAGCTTAGATGGGCCTGTATATGGCTACACCTTC
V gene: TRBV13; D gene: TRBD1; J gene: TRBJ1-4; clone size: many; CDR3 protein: CASSLGLTGSEKLFF; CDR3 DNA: TGTGCCAGCAGCTTAGGCTTGACAGGGAGCGAAAAACTGTTTTTT
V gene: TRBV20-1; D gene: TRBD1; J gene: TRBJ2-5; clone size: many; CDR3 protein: CSARKHQGAETQYF; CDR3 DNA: TGCAGTGCTAGGAAGCACCAGGGGGCTGAGACCCAGTACTTC
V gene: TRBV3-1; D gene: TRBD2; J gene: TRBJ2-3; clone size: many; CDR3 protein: CASSQVAGFKDTQYF; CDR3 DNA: TGTGCCAGCAGCCAAGTAGCGGGGTTCAAAGATACGCAGTATTTT
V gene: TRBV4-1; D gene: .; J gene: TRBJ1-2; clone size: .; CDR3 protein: CASSQDAGSASNYGYTF; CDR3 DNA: TGCGCCAGCAGCCAAGATGCGGGGAGCGCGTCCAACTATGGCTACACCTTC
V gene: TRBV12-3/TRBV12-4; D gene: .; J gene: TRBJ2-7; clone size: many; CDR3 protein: CASSLVGHYYEQYF; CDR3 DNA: TGTGCCAGCAGTTTAGTGGGACACTACTACGAGCAGTACTTC
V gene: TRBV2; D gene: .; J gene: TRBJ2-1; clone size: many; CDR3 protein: CASSLRAENPYNEQFF; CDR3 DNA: TGTGCCAGCAGTTTGAGGGCTGAAAACCCCTACAATGAGCAGTTCTTC
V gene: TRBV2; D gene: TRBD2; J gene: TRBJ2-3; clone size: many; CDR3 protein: CASSASTSGSTDTQYF; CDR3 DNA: TGTGCCAGCAGCGCCAGCACTAGCGGGAGCACAGATACGCAGTATTTT
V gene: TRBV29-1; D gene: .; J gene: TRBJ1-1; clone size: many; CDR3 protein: CSVARTANTEAFF; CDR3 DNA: TGCAGCGTTGCGAGGACAGCGAACACTGAAGCTTTCTTT
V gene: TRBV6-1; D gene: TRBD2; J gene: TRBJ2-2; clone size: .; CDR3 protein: CATGLAGVSNTGELFF; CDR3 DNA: TGTGCCACAGGACTAGCGGGAGTTTCGAACACCGGGGAGCTGTTTTTT
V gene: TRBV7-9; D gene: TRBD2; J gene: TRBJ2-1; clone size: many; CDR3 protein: CASSDWTSGRDEQFF; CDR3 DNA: TGTGCCAGCAGCGATTGGACTAGCGGGAGGGATGAGCAGTTCTTC
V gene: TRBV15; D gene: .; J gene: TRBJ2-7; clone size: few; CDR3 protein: CATSRSVLYHGQYF; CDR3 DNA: TGTGCCACCAGCAGGAGTGTCTTGTACCACGGGCAGTACTTC
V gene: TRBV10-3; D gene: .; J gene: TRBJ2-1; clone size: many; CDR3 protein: CAISERDAGEQFF; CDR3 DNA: TGTGCCATCAGTGAGAGGGACGCGGGTGAGCAGTTCTTC